Listed below are T cell receptor beta chains from one sample, sequenced in a study of beta chain features in type 1 diabetes. Only in-frame clones appear in the TCRdb table, and some are missing; sequencing was by immunoSEQ multiplex PCR. The data show 250,000 to 400,000 clones, about 14% seen once. The sample comprised central memory CD4+ T cells from blood. The receptors derive from a young man in good health. The CDR3 runs from the conserved cysteine through the conserved F or W. The D gene is left open where the match is weak. Some rows have no size entry. The others give once, few or many, or a class for an expanded clone.

j_call clone_size d_call v_call cdr3_nt cdr3_aa
TRBJ1-1 - - TRBV6-5 TGTGCCAGCCACAGGGTTTGGAACACTGAAGCTTTCTTT CASHRVWNTEAFF
TRBJ1-1 - - TRBV5-5 TGTGCCAGCAGCTCCTGGTCAGGGAACACTGAAGCTTTCTTT CASSSWSGNTEAFF
TRBJ1-2 - TRBD1 TRBV11-2 TGTGCCAGCAGCCAGGGGGCTAACTATGGCTACACCTTC CASSQGANYGYTF
TRBJ1-2 - TRBD1 TRBV6-1 TGTGCCAGCAGGAGACAGGGATTAGACTATGGCTACACCTTC CASRRQGLDYGYTF
TRBJ2-2 - - TRBV11-2 TGTGCCAGCAGCCCACAACCCCTAGTTGGCGGGGAGCTGTTTTTT CASSPQPLVGGELFF
TRBJ1-5 - TRBD1 TRBV6-5 TGTGCCACCAGGGGACAGGGGGCTCTACAGCCCCAGCATTTT CATRGQGALQPQHF
TRBJ2-7 - - TRBV5-4 TGTGCCAGCAGCTTGGACAGGGCCTACGAGCAGTACTTC CASSLDRAYEQYF
TRBJ2-6 few - TRBV18 TGTGCCAGCTCGCCCTTAAACTCTGGGGCCAACGTCCTGACTTTC CASSPLNSGANVLTF
TRBJ1-6 few - TRBV4-3 TGCGCCAGCAGCCAAGGTGGGGGTTATTCACCCCTCCACTTT CASSQGGGYSPLHF
TRBJ2-3 once TRBD2 TRBV18 TGTGCCAGCTCACCAGTGACTAGCGGGGTCACAGATACGCAGTATTTT CASSPVTSGVTDTQYF
TRBJ2-5 many - TRBV7-2 TGTGCCAGCAGCTTCGGTTGGGAGACCCAGTACTTC CASSFGWETQYF
TRBJ1-1 few - TRBV4-3 TGCGCCAGCAGCCAAGTACGGGATACTGAAGCTTTCTTT CASSQVRDTEAFF
TRBJ1-2 - - TRBV29-1 TGCAGCGGATGGGACAACCACAGAACTAACTATGGCTACACCTTC CSGWDNHRTNYGYTF
TRBJ2-1 few - TRBV29-1 TGCAGCGTTGAGAAATGGGGGCTCAAAGAAGTCGATGAGCAGTTCTTC CSVEKWGLKEVDEQFF